The 20 T cell receptor beta chains given below trace back to one sample, sequenced in a study of blood T cell repertoires in COVID-19. The table came from immunoSEQ multiplex PCR; TCRdb's copy has only in-frame clones and leaves some out. Of 250,000 to 300,000 clones in the sample, roughly 90% were seen once. What was sequenced was peripheral blood. Receptors were obtained from a woman aged 40 to 49 who had recovered from COVID-19.

The V gene is TRBV6-1, the J gene TRBJ2-7; 7 bases are shared with TRBD2. The CDR3 totals 15 residues. Per the germline V gene, CDR1 is MNHNS and CDR2 is SASEGT. V shed 3 bases and J 2 bases; nucleotides not matched to a gene: 7. The CDR3 bases are TGTGCCAGCAGTGACCTGGGGGAGGGGACCTACGAGCAGTACTTC. Its protein is CASSDLGEGTYEQYF.

The chain has TRBV5-1 and TRBJ2-5; D might be TRBD2 (6 bases). From germline, CDR1 is SGHRS and CDR2 YFSETQ. Trimming took off 4 bases at V and 2 bases at J, with 24 bases between the two ends. This CDR3 has 18 amino acids. The CDR3 region has the DNA TGCGCCAGCAGCCTGTCCTCTTGGGGCGGTGCGGGACAAGAGACCCAGTACTTC. It yields the protein CASSLSSWGGAGQETQYF.

The genes are TRBV11-3 and TRBJ2-5; TRBD2 aligns across 7 bases. This CDR3 is 16 amino acids long. The trim removed 1 base at V and 5 bases at J, leaving 10 bases unmatched. From germline, CDR1 is SGHNT and CDR2 YENEEA. CDR3 in DNA: TGTGCCAGCAGCTTAGGTGCGGCTAGCGGTCCCGAGACCCAGTACTTC. Encoded protein: CASSLGAASGPETQYF. Based on the CDR3 plus reference TRBV11-3 and TRBJ2-5, the full variable domain is EAGVVQSPRYKIIEKKQPVAFWCNPISGHNTLYWYLQNLGQGPELLIRYENEEAVDDSQLPKDRFSAERLKGVDSTLKIQPAELGDSAVYLCASSLGAASGPETQYFGPGTRLLVL.

The chain uses TRBV7-8 and TRBJ2-3; maybe TRBD1 (6 bases). The germline V and J ends were trimmed by 1 base and 1 base, with 12 bases remaining between them. This CDR3 region has 16 residues. The V gene's germline CDR1 is SGHVS and CDR2 FQNEAQ. The CDR3, as DNA: TGTGCCAGCAGCTTAGAGGGGGTGGGGGGCACAGATACGCAGTATTTT. Protein product: CASSLEGVGGTDTQYF.

The chain is built from TRBV20-1 and TRBJ2-1, with TRBD1 identical over 9 bases. V gave up 6 bases and J gave up 9 bases; unmatched junction bases: 3. The CDR3 contains 11 residues. CDR1 DFQATT and CDR2 SNEGSKA come from the germline V gene (reference sequence). CDR3 coding DNA: TGCAGTGCAAAGACAGGGGGTGAGCAGTTCTTC. It encodes CSAKTGGEQFF.

V usage is TRBV7-2 and J usage is TRBJ2-6; D remains unclear. Germline V gives CDR1 SGHTA, CDR2 FQGNSA. This CDR3 is built from 13 residues. Trimming pared 4 bases from V and 3 bases from J, leaving 4 bases between. The CDR3 spells CASSSGGANVLTF. The CDR3 DNA follows: TGTGCCAGCAGCTCCGGTGGGGCCAACGTCCTGACTTTC. Combining the CDR3 with reference TRBV7-2 and TRBJ2-6 gives the whole variable domain GAGVSQSPSNKVTEKGKDVELRCDPISGHTALYWYRQSLGQGLEFLIYFQGNSAPDKSGLPSDRFSAERTGGSVSTLTIQRTQQEDSAVYLCASSSGGANVLTFGAGSRLTVL.

The chain uses TRBV9 and TRBJ2-3, with TRBD2 identical over 11 bases. The CDR3 runs to 15 residues. Germline-derived CDR1 and CDR2 are SGDLS and YYNGEE. The V and J ends lost 6 bases and 4 bases, in that order; junction bases with no gene match: 7. The CDR3 nucleotides read TGTGCCAGCAACCTAGCGGGAGGACGGGCAGATACGCAGTATTTT. Amino acids: CASNLAGGRADTQYF.

The V gene is TRBV27, the J gene TRBJ1-1; 10 bases line up with TRBD1. With 2 bases clipped from V and 3 bases from J, the junction kept 6 bases outside the gene matches. Germline CDR1 is MNHEY and CDR2 is SMNVEV (reference sequence). The CDR3 spans 16 residues. CDR3 protein: CASSLGDRGLYTEAFF. CDR3 bases: TGTGCCAGCAGTTTAGGCGACAGGGGGCTTTACACTGAAGCTTTCTTT.

V usage is TRBV7-3 and J usage is TRBJ2-1; 8 nucleotides align to TRBD2. Unmatched junction bases numbered 12, after V lost 5 bases and J lost 3 bases. The CDR3 loop spans 17 amino acids. Germline V gene sequence: CDR1 SGHTA, CDR2 FQGTGA. Here the CDR3 DNA reads TGTGCCAGCAGCCCCGGGGGGGTAACTACCGGCTACAATGAGCAGTTCTTC. This sequence encodes CASSPGGVTTGYNEQFF.

The J gene is TRBJ2-2, the V gene TRBV9; TRBD2 is a possible D gene (6 bases). This CDR3 spans 15 amino acids. Germline lookup yields CDR1 SGDLS and CDR2 YYNGEE. V lost 0 bases, J lost 7 bases, and 13 bases lay in between. The CDR3 sequence: CASSVVPSDIGELFF. Written as DNA, the CDR3 is TGTGCCAGCAGCGTAGTTCCTAGCGATATCGGGGAGCTGTTTTTT.

V usage is TRBV6-5 and J usage is TRBJ2-7; TRBD2 matches at 10 bases. The junction had 5 bases not matched to a gene; V was cut back by 1 base and J by 5 bases. The V gene's germline CDR1 is MNHEY and CDR2 SVGAGI. The CDR3 consists of 15 residues. In DNA, the CDR3 is TGTGCCAGCAGTTACTATCTAGCGGGAGCGGACGAGCAGTACTTC. This gives the protein CASSYYLAGADEQYF.

The chain is built from TRBV13 and TRBJ2-7; D possibly corresponds to TRBD1 (6 bases). V lost 8 bases and J 5 bases, leaving 13 bases between the germline ends. CDR3 size: 12 residues. Per the germline V gene, CDR1 is PRHDT and CDR2 is FYEKMQ (reference sequence). The CDR3 region is CASRRQGNEQYF. The CDR3 nucleotides read TGTGCCAGCCGTCGTCAGGGGAACGAGCAGTACTTC.

V and J are TRBV4-1 and TRBJ2-2; 7 bases align to TRBD1. CDR1 is MGHRA and CDR2 is YSYEKL in the germline V gene. The CDR3 totals 13 residues. After removal of 5 bases from V and 7 bases from J, the junction contained 4 bases not matched to a gene. The CDR3 DNA reads TGCGCCAGCAGCACGCAGGGGGTCGGGGAGCTGTTTTTT. It specifies CASSTQGVGELFF.

This clone was found once. J is TRBJ1-5 and V is TRBV7-9, with a possible D match to TRBD1 (5 bases). The CDR3 is made up of 15 amino acids. Per germline, CDR1 SEHNR and CDR2 FQNEAQ (reference sequence). The V end lost 4 bases, the J end lost 5 bases, and 15 bases lay between the germline ends. The CDR3 bases are TGTGCCAGCAGCTCCACAAGGGGTGTGGATCAGCCCCAGCATTTT. This encodes CASSSTRGVDQPQHF. The whole variable domain, remainder taken from reference TRBV7-9 and TRBJ1-5, is DTGVSQNPRHKITKRGQNVTFRCDPISEHNRLYWYRQTLGQGPEFLTYFQNEAQLEKSRLLSDRFSAERPKGSFSTLEIQRTEQGDSAMYLCASSSTRGVDQPQHFGDGTRLSIL.

The sample holds one count of this clone. This rearrangement joins TRBV12-3 or TRBV12-4 to TRBJ1-2, with 7 bases matching TRBD1. V lost 6 bases, J lost 7 bases, and 8 bases stayed unmatched. The CDR3 loop spans 13 amino acids. CDR3 nucleotides: TGTGCCAGCAGGCACTCGACAGGGAGTGGCTACACCTTC. It translates to CASRHSTGSGYTF.

The rearrangement links TRBV5-4 to TRBJ2-3, with TRBD2 matching over 11 bases. V lost 1 base to trimming and J lost 6 bases; unmatched junction nucleotides: 4. The CDR3 has 15 amino acids. Germline V gene sequence: CDR1 SGHNT, CDR2 YYREEE (reference sequence). CDR3 sequence reads: CASSLLAGGRDTQYF. The CDR3 region has the DNA TGTGCCAGCAGCTTGCTAGCGGGAGGAAGGGATACGCAGTATTTT.

This clone showed up just a few times. The CDR3 coding sequence is TGCGCCAGCAGTCCAGGACTAGCGGGCAATAAGGCGGATACGCAGTATTTT. Translating it yields CASSPGLAGNKADTQYF. The rearrangement joins TRBV5-1 to TRBJ2-3; TRBD2 matches at 11 bases. J lost 6 bases, V lost 5 bases, and 14 bases had no gene match. The CDR3 runs to 17 residues. The germline V gene encodes CDR1 SGHRS and CDR2 YFSETQ.

This rearrangement joins TRBV11-2 to TRBJ2-3; TRBD2 might be the D (5 bases). V was trimmed by 3 bases and J by 6 bases, leaving 10 bases between them. Germline values: CDR1 SGHAT, CDR2 FQNNGV. CDR3 length: 13 residues. CDR3 bases: TGTGCCAGCAGCTTTGATACGGGGGATACGCAGTATTTT. Translating it yields CASSFDTGDTQYF.

This clone was seen once. The chain is built from TRBV3-1 (or the pseudogene TRBV3-2) and TRBJ2-3; 7 bases map to TRBD1. The CDR3 runs to 14 residues. Germline V gene data show CDR1 as LGHDT and CDR2 as YNNKEL (reference sequence). Germline trimming cut 2 bases from V and 6 bases from J; bases unmatched to any gene: 5. CDR3 DNA sequence: TGTGCCAGCAGCCAAAGGATGGACAGGGATACGCAGTATTTT. Protein sequence: CASSQRMDRDTQYF.

The genes are TRBV4-1 and TRBJ1-4, with D tentatively TRBD1 (6 bases). V gave up 4 bases and J gave up 8 bases, with 14 bases separating them. Per germline, CDR1 MGHRA and CDR2 YSYEKL. The CDR3 is made up of 14 amino acids. In DNA form, the CDR3 reads TGCGCCAGCAGCCCCCGTACAGGGATCGAAAAACTGTTTTTT. Residues: CASSPRTGIEKLFF.